This T cell receptor (beta chain) was sequenced in a study of T-cell reconstitution after alpha-beta-depleted transplantation in children. Broader study findings: There were reportedly several hundred expanded graft clones from which alpha-beta T cells came about two months after transplant.

Turning to this clonotype: Its antigen remains unidentified. A single base separates this from a much larger clone, so it may be a read error.

Molecular barcoding with unique molecular identifiers was used for the TCRbeta library. TCRdb reanalysed the PCR reads using MiXCR and keeps one entry per CDR3 protein. The data contain roughly 300,000 distinct CDR3 sequences, 11% of them singletons. The TCR originated in a male patient aged 2 to 10 who had a stem cell transplant for chronic granulomatous disease, so the T cells may come from the graft donor. This sample comprised peripheral blood, obtained 180 days after TCRalphabeta/CD19-depleted stem cell transplant.

The CDR3 spells CASRGGTGGYEQSF. CDR3 bases: TGTGCCAGCAGGGGGGGGACAGGGGGCTACGAGCAGTCCTTC. This chain links TRBV6-1 with TRBJ2-7, with 12 bases identical to TRBD1. From germline, CDR1 is MNHNS and CDR2 SASEGT. There are 14 residues in the CDR3.